This T cell receptor (beta chain) was sequenced for a study of blood T cell repertoires in COVID-19. Whole-study context: Samples of COVID-19 (acute and convalescent) were obtained from the United States, Italy and Spain.

Per the authors' pipeline: For nucleated cells, counts were estimated from reference gene primer amplification. Clones were sequenced by immunoSEQ multiplex PCR, and TCRdb holds only the in-frame ones, with some missing. That table gives V, J and clone size, and the DNA gave D and trimming. The data show roughly 410,000 clones, around 91% seen once. Seattle's enrolled individuals joined amid active infection and were then monitored longitudinally. The CDR3 has 16 residues. V shed 0 bases and J 6 bases; nucleotides not matched to a gene: 10. Germline V CDR1 and CDR2: MGHRA, YSYEKL. The receptor's source is a woman in her thirties or forties with COVID-19, enrolled during active disease. This chain links TRBV4-1 with TRBJ1-1; 7 nucleotides line up with TRBD1. The sequenced material came from peripheral blood. As DNA, the CDR3 is TGCGCCAGCAGCCAAGAAGCTAACAGGGGAGCCCCTGAAGCTTTCTTT. Amino acid sequence: CASSQEANRGAPEAFF.